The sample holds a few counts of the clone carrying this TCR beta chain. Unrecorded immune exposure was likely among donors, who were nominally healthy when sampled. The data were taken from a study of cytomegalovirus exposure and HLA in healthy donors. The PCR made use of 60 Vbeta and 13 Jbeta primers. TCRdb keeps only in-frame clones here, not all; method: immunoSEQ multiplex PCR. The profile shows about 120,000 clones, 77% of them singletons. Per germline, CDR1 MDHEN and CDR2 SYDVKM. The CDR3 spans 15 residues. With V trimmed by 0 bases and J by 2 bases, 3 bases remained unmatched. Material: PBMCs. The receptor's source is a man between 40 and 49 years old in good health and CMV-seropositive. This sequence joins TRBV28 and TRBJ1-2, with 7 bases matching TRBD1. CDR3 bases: TGTGCCAGCAGTTTATGGGACAGGAGAAACTATGGCTACACCTTC. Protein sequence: CASSLWDRRNYGYTF.